The present entry profiles one T cell receptor (beta chain) with its context. Its specific antigen is unknown. No quality values exist for individual bases; no much larger clone is one base distant. These data come from a study of T cell repertoires in cytomegalovirus infection (dated by TCRdb to about 2019). Context from the whole study: Because public TCR beta signatures pointed to carriage of CMV infection together with the matching HLA type, the HLA type of each donor mattered for the analysis. Study-level results and caveats: The ex vivo response was dominated by HLA-C-restricted CMV-specific TCR beta clonotypes, which also provided the single most frequent clonotype in two of eight donors. Cumulative frequency of public TCR beta family members discriminated carriers of CMV infection plus the relevant HLA type in this cohort and an independent roughly 350-donor cohort.

Sequencing took place on an Illumina HiSeq 1500. TCRdb ran its own pipeline on the public reads, namely fastp trimming at Q25 and MiXCR clone calling, and kept in-frame beta chains. Identical CDR3 protein sequences are pooled into one entry, listed with their most common genes and DNA. This sample lists about 530,000 distinct CDR3 sequences; approximately 25% were detected once. The ten largest clones represent about 13% of the sample. The germline V gene sets CDR1 to SGHTA and CDR2 to FQGNSA. Trimming leaves V shorter by 4 bases and J shorter by 8 bases, with the junction holding 13 bases beyond the gene matches. From its cysteine to its phenylalanine, the CDR3 spans 15 amino acids. Only CDR3 DNA remains: 45 bases, in frame from the first base.

The receptor chain draws on TRBV7-2 and TRBJ1-2, with 7 middle bases fitting TRBD1. This clonotype originated in a human donor in good health (CMV status not recorded). Some clones in this sample may be carry-over from other donors' samples. Source material: PBMCs. The base sequence is TGTGCCAGCAGCTCCAATATTCCGAGACAGGGCGGCTACACCTTC. Protein translation: CASSSNIPRQGGYTF. Reference TRBV7-2 and TRBJ1-2 proteins supply the regions before and after the CDR3; the full variable domain is: GAGVSQSPSNKVTEKGKDVELRCDPISGHTALYWYRQSLGQGLEFLIYFQGNSAPDKSGLPSDRFSAERTGGSVSTLTIQRTQQEDSAVYLCASSSNIPRQGGYTFGSGTRLTVV.